This T cell receptor (beta chain) was found in a study of blood T cells in healthy people across ages. Study results and limitations: Higher diversity, along with more naive CD4+ cells, distinguished long-lived donors from aged donors.

Together with a sample-barcoded 5' primer, a J-beta primer mix was included in a second PCR lasting roughly 6 to 12 cycles. Each of the cDNA molecules was tagged by a template-switch adaptor with 12 random nucleotides. A single record per CDR3 protein comes from TCRdb applying MiXCR to the 5' RACE reads. The profile shows over 1,300,000 distinct CDR3 sequences, approximately 59% of them singletons. With respect to this clonotype: Its antigen is currently unknown.

Every sample had a minimum of 6 million PBMCs isolated. The CDR3 sequence is 14 residues long. Germline loops: CDR1 SNHLY, CDR2 FYNNEI. With 1 base removed from V and 3 bases from J, the gap between germline ends came to 7 bases. This receptor was taken from a man aged 18 to 35 in good health. Sequencing used blood. The rearrangement links TRBV2 to TRBJ2-1; a weak D match, TRBD2 (6 bases). CDR3 DNA sequence: TGTGCCAGCAGTGAAGTAGCGGTCTACAATGAGCAGTTCTTC. It codes for CASSEVAVYNEQFF.